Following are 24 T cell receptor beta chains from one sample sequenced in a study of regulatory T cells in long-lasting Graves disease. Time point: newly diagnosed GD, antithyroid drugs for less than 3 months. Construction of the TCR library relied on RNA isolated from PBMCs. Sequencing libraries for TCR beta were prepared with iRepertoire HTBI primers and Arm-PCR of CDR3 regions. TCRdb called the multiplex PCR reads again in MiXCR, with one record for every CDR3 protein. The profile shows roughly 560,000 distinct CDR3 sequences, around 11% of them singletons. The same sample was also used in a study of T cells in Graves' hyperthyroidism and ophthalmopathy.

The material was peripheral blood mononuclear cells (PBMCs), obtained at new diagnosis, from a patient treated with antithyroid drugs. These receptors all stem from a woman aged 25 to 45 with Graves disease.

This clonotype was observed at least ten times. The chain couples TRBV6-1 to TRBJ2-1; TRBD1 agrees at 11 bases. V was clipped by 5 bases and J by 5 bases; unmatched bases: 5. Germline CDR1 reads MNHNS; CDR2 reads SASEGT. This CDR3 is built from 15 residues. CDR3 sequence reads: CASSRTGGGNNEQFF. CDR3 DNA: TGTGCCAGCAGTCGGACAGGGGGCGGAAACAATGAGCAGTTCTTC.

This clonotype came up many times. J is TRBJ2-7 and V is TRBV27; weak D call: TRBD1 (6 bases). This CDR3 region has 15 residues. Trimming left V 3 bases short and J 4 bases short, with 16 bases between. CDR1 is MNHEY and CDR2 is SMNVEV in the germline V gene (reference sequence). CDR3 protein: CASSLSSRGTYEQYF. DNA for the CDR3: TGTGCCAGCAGTTTGAGTTCAAGGGGGACGTACGAGCAGTACTTC.

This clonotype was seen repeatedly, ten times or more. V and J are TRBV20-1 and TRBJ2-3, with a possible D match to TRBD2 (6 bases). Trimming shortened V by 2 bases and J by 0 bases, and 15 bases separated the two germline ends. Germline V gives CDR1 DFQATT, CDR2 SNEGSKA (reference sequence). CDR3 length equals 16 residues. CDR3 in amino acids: CSARPELAASTDTQYF. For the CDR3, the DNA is TGCAGTGCTAGACCCGAACTAGCAGCTAGCACAGATACGCAGTATTTT.

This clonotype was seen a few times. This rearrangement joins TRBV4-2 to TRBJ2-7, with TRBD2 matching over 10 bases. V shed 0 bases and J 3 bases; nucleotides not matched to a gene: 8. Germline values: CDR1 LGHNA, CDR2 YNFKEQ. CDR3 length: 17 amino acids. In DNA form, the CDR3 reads TGTGCCAGCAGCCAAGACGCTGCTAGCGGGAGTCTCTACGAGCAGTACTTC. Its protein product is CASSQDAASGSLYEQYF.

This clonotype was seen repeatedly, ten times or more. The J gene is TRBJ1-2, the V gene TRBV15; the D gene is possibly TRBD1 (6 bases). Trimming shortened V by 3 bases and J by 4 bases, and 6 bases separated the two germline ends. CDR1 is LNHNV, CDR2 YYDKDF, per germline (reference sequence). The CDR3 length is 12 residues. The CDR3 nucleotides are TGTGCCACCAGCAGGGACAGCTATGGCTACACCTTC. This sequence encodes CATSRDSYGYTF.

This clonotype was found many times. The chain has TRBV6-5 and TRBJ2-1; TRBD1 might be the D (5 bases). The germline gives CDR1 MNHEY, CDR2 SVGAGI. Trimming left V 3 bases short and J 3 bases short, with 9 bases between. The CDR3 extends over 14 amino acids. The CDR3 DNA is TGTGCCAGCAGTTATTCTGACAGCTACAATGAGCAGTTCTTC. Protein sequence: CASSYSDSYNEQFF.

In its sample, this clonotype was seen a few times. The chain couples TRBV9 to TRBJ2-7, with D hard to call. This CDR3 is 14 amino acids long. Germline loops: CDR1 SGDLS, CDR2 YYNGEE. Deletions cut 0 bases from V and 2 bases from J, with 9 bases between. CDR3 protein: CASSVAPGAYEQYF. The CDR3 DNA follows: TGTGCCAGCAGCGTAGCTCCTGGAGCCTACGAGCAGTACTTC. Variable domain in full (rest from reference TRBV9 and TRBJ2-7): DSGVTQTPKHLITATGQRVTLRCSPRSGDLSVYWYQQSLDQGLQFLIQYYNGEERAKGNILERFSAQQFPDLHSELNLSSLELGDSALYFCASSVAPGAYEQYFGPGTRLTVT.

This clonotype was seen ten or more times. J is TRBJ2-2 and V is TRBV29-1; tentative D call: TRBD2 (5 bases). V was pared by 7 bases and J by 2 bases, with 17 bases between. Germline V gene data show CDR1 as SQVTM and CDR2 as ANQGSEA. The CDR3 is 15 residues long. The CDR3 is CSAKRTGANTGELFF. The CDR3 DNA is TGCAGCGCTAAGAGGACTGGAGCTAACACCGGGGAGCTGTTTTTT.

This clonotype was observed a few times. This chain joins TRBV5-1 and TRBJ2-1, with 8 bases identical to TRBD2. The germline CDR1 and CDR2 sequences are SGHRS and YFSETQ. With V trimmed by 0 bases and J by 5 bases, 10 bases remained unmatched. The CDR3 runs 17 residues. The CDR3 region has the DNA TGCGCCAGCAGCTTGGTAGCTCGCGTACTAGCGGACAATGAGCAGTTCTTC. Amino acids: CASSLVARVLADNEQFF.

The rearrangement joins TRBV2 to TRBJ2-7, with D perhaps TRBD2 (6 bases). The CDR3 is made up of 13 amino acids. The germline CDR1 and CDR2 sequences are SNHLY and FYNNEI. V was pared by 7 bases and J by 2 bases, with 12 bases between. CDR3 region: CASKAGLTYEQYF. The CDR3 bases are TGTGCCAGCAAAGCGGGCCTTACCTACGAGCAGTACTTC.

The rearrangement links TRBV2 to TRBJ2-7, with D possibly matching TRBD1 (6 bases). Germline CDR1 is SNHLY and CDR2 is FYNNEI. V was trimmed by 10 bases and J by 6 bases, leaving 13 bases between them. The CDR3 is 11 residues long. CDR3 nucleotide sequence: TGTGCCACCGCCCAGGGGAGCGAGCAGTACTTC. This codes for CATAQGSEQYF. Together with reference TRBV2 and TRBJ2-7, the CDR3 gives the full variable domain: EPEVTQTPSHQVTQMGQEVILRCVPISNHLYFYWYRQILGQKVEFLVSFYNNEISEKSEIFDDQFSVERPDGSNFTLKIRSTKLEDSAMYFCATAQGSEQYFGPGTRLTVT.

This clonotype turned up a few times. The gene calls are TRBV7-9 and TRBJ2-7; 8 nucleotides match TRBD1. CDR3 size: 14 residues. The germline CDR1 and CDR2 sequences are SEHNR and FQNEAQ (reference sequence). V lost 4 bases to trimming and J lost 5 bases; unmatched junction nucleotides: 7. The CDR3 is CASSSPRGPDEQYF. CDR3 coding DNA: TGTGCCAGCAGCTCCCCCAGGGGGCCAGACGAGCAGTACTTC.

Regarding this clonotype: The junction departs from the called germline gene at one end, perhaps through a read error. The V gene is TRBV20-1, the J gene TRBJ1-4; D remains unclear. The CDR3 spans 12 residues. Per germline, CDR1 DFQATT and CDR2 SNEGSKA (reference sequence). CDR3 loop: CSAIRDNKKLFF. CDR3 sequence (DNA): TGCAGTGCTATAAGAGATAATAAAAAACTGTTTTTT.

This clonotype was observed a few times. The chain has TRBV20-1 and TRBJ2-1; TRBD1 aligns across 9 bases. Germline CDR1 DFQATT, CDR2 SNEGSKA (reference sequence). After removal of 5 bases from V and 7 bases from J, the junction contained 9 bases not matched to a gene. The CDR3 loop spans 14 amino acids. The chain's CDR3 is CSAPRDRGSNEQFF. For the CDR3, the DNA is TGCAGTGCTCCCCGCGACAGGGGGAGTAATGAGCAGTTCTTC.

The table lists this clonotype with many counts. The CDR3 DNA is TGTGCCAGCAGTTCCCGGGACAGGGTTAACAATCAGCCCCAGCATTTT. Amino acids: CASSSRDRVNNQPQHF. The chain is built from TRBV27 and TRBJ1-5, with 9 bases aligning to TRBD1. CDR1 is MNHEY and CDR2 is SMNVEV in the germline V gene (reference sequence). V lost 4 bases, J lost 3 bases, and 7 bases stayed unmatched. CDR3 length: 16 amino acids.

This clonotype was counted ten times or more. The CDR3 nucleotides are TGTGCCAGCAGTACCCACACAGATACGCAGTATTTT. This encodes CASSTHTDTQYF. The chain joins TRBV2 to TRBJ2-3; unclear D gene. There are 12 residues in the CDR3. Germline CDR1 reads SNHLY; CDR2 reads FYNNEI. V was shortened by 5 bases and J by 2 bases, with 5 bases between the two germline ends.

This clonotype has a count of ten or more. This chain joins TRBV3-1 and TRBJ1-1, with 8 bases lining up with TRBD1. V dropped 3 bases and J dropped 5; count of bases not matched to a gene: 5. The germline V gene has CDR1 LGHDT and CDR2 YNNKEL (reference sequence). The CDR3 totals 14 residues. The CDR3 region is CASSHWDRRTEAFF. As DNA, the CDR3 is TGTGCCAGCAGCCATTGGGACAGGCGTACTGAAGCTTTCTTT.

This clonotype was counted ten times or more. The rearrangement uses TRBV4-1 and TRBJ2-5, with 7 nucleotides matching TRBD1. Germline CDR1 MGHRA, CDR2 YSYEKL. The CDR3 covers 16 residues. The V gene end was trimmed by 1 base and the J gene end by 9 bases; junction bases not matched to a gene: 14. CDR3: CASSQALGQSNRAQYF. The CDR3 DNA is TGCGCCAGCAGCCAAGCCCTGGGACAGTCGAATCGAGCCCAGTACTTC.

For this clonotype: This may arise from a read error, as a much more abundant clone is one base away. The DNA for the CDR3 is TGTGCCAGCAGTTACTCGAGAATGGGGAGGGGAGGGAGCACTGAAGCTTTCTTT. This gives the protein CASSYSRMGRGGSTEAFF. V gene TRBV6-6 combines with J gene TRBJ1-1; a weak D match, TRBD1 (5 bases). Per germline, CDR1 MNHNY and CDR2 SVGAGI (reference sequence). CDR3 size: 18 residues. V was pared by 0 bases and J by 4 bases, with 21 bases between.

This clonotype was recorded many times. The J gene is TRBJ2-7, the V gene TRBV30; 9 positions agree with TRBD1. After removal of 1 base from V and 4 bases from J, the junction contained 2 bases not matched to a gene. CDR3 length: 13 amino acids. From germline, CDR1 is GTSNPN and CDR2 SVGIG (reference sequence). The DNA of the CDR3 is TGTGCCTGGAGTGCCGACAGGGGGTACGAGCAGTACTTC. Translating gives CAWSADRGYEQYF.

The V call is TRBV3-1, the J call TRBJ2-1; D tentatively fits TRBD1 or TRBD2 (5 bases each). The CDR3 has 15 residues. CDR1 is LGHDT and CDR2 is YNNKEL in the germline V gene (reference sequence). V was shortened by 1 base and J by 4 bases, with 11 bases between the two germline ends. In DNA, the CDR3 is TGTGCCAGCAGCCAAGGACGGGGCGTGTACAATGAGCAGTTCTTC. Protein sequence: CASSQGRGVYNEQFF.

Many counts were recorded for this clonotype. The CDR3 coding sequence is TGTGCCAGCAGTTTATACATTACCTCGGTGGGGGAGACCCAGTACTTC. Translation: CASSLYITSVGETQYF. The V call is TRBV28, the J call TRBJ2-5; D not certain. The germline CDR1 and CDR2 sequences are MDHEN and SYDVKM. CDR3 size: 16 residues. Trimming took off 1 base at V and 5 bases at J, with 17 bases between the two ends.

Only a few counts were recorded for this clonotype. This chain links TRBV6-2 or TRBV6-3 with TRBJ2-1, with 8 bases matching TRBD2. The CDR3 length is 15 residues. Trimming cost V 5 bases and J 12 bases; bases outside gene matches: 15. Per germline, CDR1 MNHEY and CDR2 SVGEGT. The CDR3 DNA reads TGTGCCAGCAGTGAGGCAGCACTAGCGGCGTCCAGGCAGTTCTTC. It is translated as CASSEAALAASRQFF.

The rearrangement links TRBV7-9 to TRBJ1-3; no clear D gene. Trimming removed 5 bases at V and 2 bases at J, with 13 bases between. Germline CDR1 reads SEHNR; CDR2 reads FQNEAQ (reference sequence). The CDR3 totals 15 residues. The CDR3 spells CASSEIWGTGNTIYF. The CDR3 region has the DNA TGTGCCAGCAGCGAGATTTGGGGTACTGGAAACACCATATATTTT.